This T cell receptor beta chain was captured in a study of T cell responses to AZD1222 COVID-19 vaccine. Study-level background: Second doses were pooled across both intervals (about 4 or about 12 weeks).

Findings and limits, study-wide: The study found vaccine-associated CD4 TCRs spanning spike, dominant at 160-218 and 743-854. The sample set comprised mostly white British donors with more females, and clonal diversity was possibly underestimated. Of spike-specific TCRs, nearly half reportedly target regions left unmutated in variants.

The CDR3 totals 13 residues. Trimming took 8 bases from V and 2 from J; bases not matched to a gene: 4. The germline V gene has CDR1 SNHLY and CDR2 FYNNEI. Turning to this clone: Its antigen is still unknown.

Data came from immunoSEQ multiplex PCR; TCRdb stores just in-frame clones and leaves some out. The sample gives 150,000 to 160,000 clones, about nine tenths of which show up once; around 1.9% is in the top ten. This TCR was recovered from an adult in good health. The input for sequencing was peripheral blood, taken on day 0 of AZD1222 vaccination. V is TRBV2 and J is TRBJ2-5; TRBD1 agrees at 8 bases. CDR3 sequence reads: CASGRDRQETQYF. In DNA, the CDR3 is TGTGCCAGCGGCCGGGACAGGCAAGAGACCCAGTACTTC.